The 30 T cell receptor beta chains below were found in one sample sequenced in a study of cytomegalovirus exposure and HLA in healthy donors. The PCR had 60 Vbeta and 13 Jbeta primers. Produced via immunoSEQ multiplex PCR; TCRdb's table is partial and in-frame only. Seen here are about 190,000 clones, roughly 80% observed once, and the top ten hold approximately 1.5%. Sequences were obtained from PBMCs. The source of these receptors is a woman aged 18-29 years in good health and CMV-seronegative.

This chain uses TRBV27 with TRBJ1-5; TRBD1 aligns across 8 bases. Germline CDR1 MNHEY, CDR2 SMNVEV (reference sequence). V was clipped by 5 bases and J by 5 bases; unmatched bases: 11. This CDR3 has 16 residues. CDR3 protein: CASSPSRDRRDQPQHF. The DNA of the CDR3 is TGTGCCAGCAGTCCCTCGAGGGACAGGAGGGATCAGCCCCAGCATTTT.

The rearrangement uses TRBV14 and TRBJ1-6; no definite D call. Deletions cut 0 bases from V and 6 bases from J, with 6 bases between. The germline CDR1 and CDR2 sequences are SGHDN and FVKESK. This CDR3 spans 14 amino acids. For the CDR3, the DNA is TGTGCCAGCAGCCAAGACTGGAGTAATTCACCCCTCCACTTT. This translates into CASSQDWSNSPLHF.

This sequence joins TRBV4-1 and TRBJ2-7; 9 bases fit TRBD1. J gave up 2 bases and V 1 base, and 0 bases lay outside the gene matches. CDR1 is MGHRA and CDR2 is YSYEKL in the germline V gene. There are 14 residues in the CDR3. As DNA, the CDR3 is TGCGCCAGCAGCCAAGGACAGGGGGCCTACGAGCAGTACTTC. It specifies CASSQGQGAYEQYF.

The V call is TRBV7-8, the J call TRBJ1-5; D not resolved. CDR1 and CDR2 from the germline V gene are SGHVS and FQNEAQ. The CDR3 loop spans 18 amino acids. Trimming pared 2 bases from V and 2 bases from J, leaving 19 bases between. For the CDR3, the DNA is TGTGCCAGCAGCTTATCGGTCTCCGGGTATACCGGCAATCAGCCCCAGCATTTT. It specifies CASSLSVSGYTGNQPQHF.

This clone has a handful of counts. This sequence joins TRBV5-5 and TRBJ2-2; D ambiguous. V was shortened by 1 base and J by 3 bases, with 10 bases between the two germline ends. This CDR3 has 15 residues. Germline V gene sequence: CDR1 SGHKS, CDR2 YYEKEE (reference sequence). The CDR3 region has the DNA TGTGCCAGCAGCTTGCTGCAGGCTTACACCGGGGAGCTGTTTTTT. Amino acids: CASSLLQAYTGELFF. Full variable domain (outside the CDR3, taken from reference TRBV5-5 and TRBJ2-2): DAGVTQSPTHLIKTRGQQVTLRCSPISGHKSVSWYQQVLGQGPQFIFQYYEKEERGRGNFPDRFSARQFPNYSSELNVNALLLGDSALYLCASSLLQAYTGELFFGEGSRLTVL.

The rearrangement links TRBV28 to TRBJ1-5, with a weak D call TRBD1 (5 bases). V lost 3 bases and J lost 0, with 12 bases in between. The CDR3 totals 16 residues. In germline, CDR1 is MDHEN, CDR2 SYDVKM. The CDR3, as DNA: TGTGCCAGCAGTTTCGCGGGGACGGATAGCAATCAGCCCCAGCATTTT. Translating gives CASSFAGTDSNQPQHF.

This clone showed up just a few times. CDR3 sequence (DNA): TGCGCCAGCAGCGCGGGCGCGGGAATCCAAGAGACCCAGTACTTC. It specifies CASSAGAGIQETQYF. V gene TRBV5-1 combines with J gene TRBJ2-5; a possible D gene is TRBD2 (6 bases). This CDR3 has 15 amino acids. Between the trimmed V and J ends, which lost 4 bases and 1 base, there was a span of 14 bases. Germline CDR1 SGHRS, CDR2 YFSETQ. The whole variable domain, remainder taken from reference TRBV5-1 and TRBJ2-5, is KAGVTQTPRYLIKTRGQQVTLSCSPISGHRSVSWYQQTPGQGLQFLFEYFSETQRNKGNFPGRFSGRQFSNSRSEMNVSTLELGDSALYLCASSAGAGIQETQYFGPGTRLLVL.

CDR3: CASSLSSGGYNEQFF. The CDR3 DNA reads as TGTGCCAGCAGCTTAAGTAGCGGGGGGTACAATGAGCAGTTCTTC. V is TRBV7-9 and J is TRBJ2-1, with 10 nucleotides matching TRBD2. The V segment lost 2 bases and the J segment 4 bases; nucleotides outside the gene matches: 2. Germline CDR1 SEHNR, CDR2 FQNEAQ (reference sequence). The CDR3 spans 15 residues.

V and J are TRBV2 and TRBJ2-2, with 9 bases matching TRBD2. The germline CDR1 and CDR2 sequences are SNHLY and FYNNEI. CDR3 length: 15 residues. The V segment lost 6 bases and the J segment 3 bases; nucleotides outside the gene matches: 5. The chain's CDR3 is CASRLTSGHTGELFF. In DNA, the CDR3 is TGTGCCAGCAGACTGACTAGCGGACACACCGGGGAGCTGTTTTTT.

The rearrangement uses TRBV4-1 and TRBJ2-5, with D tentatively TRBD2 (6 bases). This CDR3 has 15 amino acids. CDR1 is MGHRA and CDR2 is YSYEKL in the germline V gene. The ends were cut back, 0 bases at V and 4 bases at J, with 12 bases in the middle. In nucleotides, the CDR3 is TGCGCCAGCAGCCAAGATTTGGGGAGGTCAGAGACCCAGTACTTC. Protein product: CASSQDLGRSETQYF.

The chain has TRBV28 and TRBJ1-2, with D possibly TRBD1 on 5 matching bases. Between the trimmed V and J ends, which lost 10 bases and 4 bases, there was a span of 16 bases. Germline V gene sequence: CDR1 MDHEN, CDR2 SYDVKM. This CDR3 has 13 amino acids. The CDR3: CAIARGYAYGYTF. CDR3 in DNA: TGTGCCATCGCTCGGGGGTACGCCTATGGCTACACCTTC.

CDR3 in amino acids: CASSSGSGNTIYF. CDR3 nucleotide sequence: TGTGCCAGCAGTTCAGGTTCTGGAAACACCATATATTTT. The V gene is TRBV27, the J gene TRBJ1-3, with D hard to call. This CDR3 is 13 amino acids long. V was trimmed by 4 bases and J by 1 base, leaving 5 bases between them. Germline values: CDR1 MNHEY, CDR2 SMNVEV (reference sequence).

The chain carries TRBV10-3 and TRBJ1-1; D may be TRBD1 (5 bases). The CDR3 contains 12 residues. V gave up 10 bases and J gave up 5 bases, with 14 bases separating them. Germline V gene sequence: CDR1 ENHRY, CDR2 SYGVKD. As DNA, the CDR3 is TGTGCCACCCGGCGGGAGGGGACTGAAGCTTTCTTT. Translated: CATRREGTEAFF.

The CDR3, as DNA: TGTGCCAGCAGTTTAGTCGGCCTAGATGATAATGAGCAGTTCTTC. Encoded protein: CASSLVGLDDNEQFF. This chain joins TRBV28 and TRBJ2-1; D is ambiguous. The germline gives CDR1 MDHEN, CDR2 SYDVKM. The V gene lost 2 bases and the J gene lost 7 bases, with 15 bases spanning the gap. The CDR3 loop spans 15 amino acids.

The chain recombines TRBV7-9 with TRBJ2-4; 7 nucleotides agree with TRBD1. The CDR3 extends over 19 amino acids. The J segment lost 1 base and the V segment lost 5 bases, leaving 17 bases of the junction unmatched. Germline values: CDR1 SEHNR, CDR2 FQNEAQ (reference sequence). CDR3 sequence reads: CASSRQTMTGPGAKNIQYF. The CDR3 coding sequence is TGTGCCAGCAGCCGCCAAACAATGACAGGGCCGGGGGCCAAAAACATTCAGTACTTC.

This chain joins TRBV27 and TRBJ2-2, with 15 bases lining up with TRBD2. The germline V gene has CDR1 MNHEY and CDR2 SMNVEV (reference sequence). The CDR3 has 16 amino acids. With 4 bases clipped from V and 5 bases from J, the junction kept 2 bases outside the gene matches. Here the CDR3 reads CASSSGLAGGTGELFF. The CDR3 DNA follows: TGTGCCAGCAGTTCCGGACTAGCGGGAGGGACCGGGGAGCTGTTTTTT.

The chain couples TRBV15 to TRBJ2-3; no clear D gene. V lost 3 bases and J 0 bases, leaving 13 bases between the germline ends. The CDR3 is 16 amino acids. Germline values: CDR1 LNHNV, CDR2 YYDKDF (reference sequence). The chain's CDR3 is CATSSASVTSTDTQYF. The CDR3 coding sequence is TGTGCCACCAGCAGCGCCAGCGTAACTAGCACAGATACGCAGTATTTT. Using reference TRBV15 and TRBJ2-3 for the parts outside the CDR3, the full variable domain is DAMVIQNPRYQVTQFGKPVTLSCSQTLNHNVMYWYQQKSSQAPKLLFHYYDKDFNNEADTPDNFQSRRPNTSFCFLDIRSPGLGDTAMYLCATSSASVTSTDTQYFGPGTRLTVL.

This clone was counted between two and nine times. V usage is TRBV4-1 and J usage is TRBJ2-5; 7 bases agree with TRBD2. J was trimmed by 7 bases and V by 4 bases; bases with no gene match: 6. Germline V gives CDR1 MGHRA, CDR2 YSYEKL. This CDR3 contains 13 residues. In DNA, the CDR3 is TGCGCCAGCAGCCTAGCGGGTTGGGGGACCCAGTACTTC. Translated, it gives CASSLAGWGTQYF.

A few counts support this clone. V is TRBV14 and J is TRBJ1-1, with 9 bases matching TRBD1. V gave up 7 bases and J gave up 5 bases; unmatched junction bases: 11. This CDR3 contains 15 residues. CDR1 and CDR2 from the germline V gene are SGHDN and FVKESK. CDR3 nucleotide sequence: TGTGCCAGCAAACCACAGGGGGCGAGGGTGACTGAAGCTTTCTTT. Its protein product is CASKPQGARVTEAFF.

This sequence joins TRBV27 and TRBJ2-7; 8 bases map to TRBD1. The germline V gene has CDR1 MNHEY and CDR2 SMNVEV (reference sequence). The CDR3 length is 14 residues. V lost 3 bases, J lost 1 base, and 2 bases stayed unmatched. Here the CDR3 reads CASSLTGASYEQYF. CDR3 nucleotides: TGTGCCAGCAGTTTGACAGGGGCATCCTACGAGCAGTACTTC.

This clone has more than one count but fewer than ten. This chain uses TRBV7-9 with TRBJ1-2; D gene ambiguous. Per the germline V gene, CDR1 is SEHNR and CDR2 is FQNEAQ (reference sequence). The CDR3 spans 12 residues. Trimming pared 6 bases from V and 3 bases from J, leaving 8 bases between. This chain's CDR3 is CASSSDYYGYTF. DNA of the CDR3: TGTGCCAGCAGTTCGGACTACTATGGCTACACCTTC.

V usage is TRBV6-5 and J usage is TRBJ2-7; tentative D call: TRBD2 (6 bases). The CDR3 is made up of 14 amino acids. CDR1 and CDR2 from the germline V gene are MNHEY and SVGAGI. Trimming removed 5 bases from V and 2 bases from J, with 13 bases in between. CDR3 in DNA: TGTGCCAGCAGTCCTTTCGGGAGCCCCTACGAGCAGTACTTC. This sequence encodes CASSPFGSPYEQYF.

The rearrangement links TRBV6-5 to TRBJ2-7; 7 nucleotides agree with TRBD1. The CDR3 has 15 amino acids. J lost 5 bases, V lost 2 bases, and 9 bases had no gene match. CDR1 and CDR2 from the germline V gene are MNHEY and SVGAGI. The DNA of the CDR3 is TGTGCCAGCAGTTACACCTCGACAGGGACCCACGAGCAGTACTTC. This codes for CASSYTSTGTHEQYF.

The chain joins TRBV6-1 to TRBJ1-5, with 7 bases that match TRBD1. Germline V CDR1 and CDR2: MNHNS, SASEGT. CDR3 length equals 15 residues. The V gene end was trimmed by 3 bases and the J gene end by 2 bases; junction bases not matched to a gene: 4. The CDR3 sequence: CASSDDRVGNQPQHF. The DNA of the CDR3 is TGTGCCAGCAGTGACGACAGGGTCGGCAATCAGCCCCAGCATTTT.

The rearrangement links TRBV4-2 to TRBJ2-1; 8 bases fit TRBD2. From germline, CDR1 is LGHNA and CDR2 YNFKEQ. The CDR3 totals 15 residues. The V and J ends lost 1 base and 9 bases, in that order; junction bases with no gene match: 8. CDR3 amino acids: CASSQGGAGDGEQFF. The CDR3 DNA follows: TGTGCCAGCAGCCAAGGAGGAGCGGGAGACGGTGAGCAGTTCTTC.

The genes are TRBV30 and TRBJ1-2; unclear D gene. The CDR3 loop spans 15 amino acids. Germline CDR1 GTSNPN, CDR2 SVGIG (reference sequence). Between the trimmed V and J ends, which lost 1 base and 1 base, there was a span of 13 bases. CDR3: CAWSGGGGDNYGYTF. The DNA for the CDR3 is TGTGCCTGGAGTGGGGGAGGTGGGGATAACTATGGCTACACCTTC.

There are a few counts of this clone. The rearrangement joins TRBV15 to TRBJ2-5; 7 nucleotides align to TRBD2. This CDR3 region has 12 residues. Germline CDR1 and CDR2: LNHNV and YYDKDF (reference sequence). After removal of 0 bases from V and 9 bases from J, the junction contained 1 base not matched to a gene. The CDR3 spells CATSRDGGAQYF. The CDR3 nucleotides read TGTGCCACCAGCAGAGATGGGGGGGCCCAGTACTTC.

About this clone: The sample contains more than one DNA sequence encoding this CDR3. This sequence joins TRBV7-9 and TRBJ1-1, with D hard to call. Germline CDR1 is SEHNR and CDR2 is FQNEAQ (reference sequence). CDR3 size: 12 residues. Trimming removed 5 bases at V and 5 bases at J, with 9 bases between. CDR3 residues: CASSPAGTEAFF. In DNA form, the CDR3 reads TGTGCCAGCAGCCCCGCGGGGACTGAAGCTTTCTTT.

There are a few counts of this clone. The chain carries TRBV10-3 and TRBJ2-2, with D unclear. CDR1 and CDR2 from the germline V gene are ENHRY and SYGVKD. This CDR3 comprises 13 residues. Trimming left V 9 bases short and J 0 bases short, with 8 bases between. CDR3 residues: CAMSVSNTGELFF. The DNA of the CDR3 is TGTGCCATGTCAGTATCGAACACCGGGGAGCTGTTTTTT.

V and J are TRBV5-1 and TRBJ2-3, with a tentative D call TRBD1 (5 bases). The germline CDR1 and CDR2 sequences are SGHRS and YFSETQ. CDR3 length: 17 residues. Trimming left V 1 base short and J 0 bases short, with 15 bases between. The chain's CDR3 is CASSLTGFETSTDTQYF. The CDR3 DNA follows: TGCGCCAGCAGCTTGACAGGCTTCGAGACTAGCACAGATACGCAGTATTTT. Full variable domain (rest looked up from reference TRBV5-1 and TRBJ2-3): KAGVTQTPRYLIKTRGQQVTLSCSPISGHRSVSWYQQTPGQGLQFLFEYFSETQRNKGNFPGRFSGRQFSNSRSEMNVSTLELGDSALYLCASSLTGFETSTDTQYFGPGTRLTVL.